This T cell receptor (beta chain) comes out of a study of T-cell reconstitution after alpha-beta-depleted transplantation in children. Germline V lookup: CDR1 MDHEN, CDR2 SYDVKM. CDR3 length: 18 amino acids. The trim removed 4 bases at V and 5 bases at J, leaving 14 bases unmatched. This clonotype has just a few counts. Preparation of the TCRbeta library used unique molecular identifiers. TCRdb independently ran MiXCR on the PCR reads; one entry per CDR3 protein. The sample comprises about 350,000 distinct CDR3 sequences, around 16% of which are singletons, and roughly 41% rests with the top ten. The J gene is TRBJ2-7, the V gene TRBV28, with TRBD2 matching over 13 bases. The material was PBMCs, mostly from graft donor cells, obtained 360 days after TCRalphabeta/CD19-depleted stem cell transplant. The sequence was collected from a male patient between 2 and 9 years old who had a stem cell transplant for acute lymphoblastic leukemia, so the T cells may come from the graft donor. The CDR3 region is CASSSYGLAGVSPNEQYF. Written as DNA, the CDR3 is TGTGCCAGCAGTTCCTATGGACTAGCGGGAGTTTCACCTAACGAGCAGTACTTC. The entire variable domain, with the rest obtained from reference TRBV28 and TRBJ2-7, is as follows: DVKVTQSSRYLVKRTGEKVFLECVQDMDHENMFWYRQDPGLGLRLIYFSYDVKMKEKGDIPEGYSVSREKKERFSLILESASTNQTSMYLCASSSYGLAGVSPNEQYFGPGTRLTVT.